Listed below are T cell receptor beta chains from one sample, sequenced in a study of shared clonotypes between healthy human individuals. Here immunoSEQ multiplex PCR was the method, and the copy in TCRdb shows in-frame clones only, minus some. The sample yields 2.3 million or so clones, about 92% seen once. Sequencing was carried out using naive CD4+ T cells from PBMCs. Receptors originate from a man aged 18 to 35 in good health. Some clones in this sample may be carry-over from other donors' samples. The CDR3 runs from the conserved cysteine through the conserved F or W. Fields, in order: J gene, V gene, D gene, clone size, CDR3 DNA, CDR3 protein. D genes are given only for firm matches. Where a row states a size, it is once, few, many or the class of an expanded clone; other rows omit it.

J: TRBJ1-1; V: TRBV15; D: TRBD1; size: .; DNA: TGTGCCACCAGCAGGGACAGGTCGGAAGCTTTCTTT; CDR3: CATSRDRSEAFF
J: TRBJ2-7; V: TRBV7-3; D: .; size: .; DNA: TGTGCCAGCAGCTTAATGGTCAACTTGGGCGAGCAGTACTTC; CDR3: CASSLMVNLGEQYF
J: TRBJ1-2; V: TRBV28; D: TRBD1; size: .; DNA: TGTGCCAGCAGTTCAACAGGGGGCGCCGGCTATGGCTACACCTTC; CDR3: CASSSTGGAGYGYTF
J: TRBJ2-3; V: TRBV2; D: .; size: .; DNA: TGTGCCAGCAGTGAATCGACGGGACGGCCCACAGATACGCAGTATTTT; CDR3: CASSESTGRPTDTQYF
J: TRBJ2-1; V: TRBV7-3; D: .; size: .; DNA: TGTGCCAGCAGCCCTTTTAGCGATCACCCGATGGAGGAGCAGTTCTTC; CDR3: CASSPFSDHPMEEQFF
J: TRBJ2-5; V: TRBV5-1; D: TRBD1; size: .; DNA: TGCGCCAGCAGCCCAGGGACAGGGGGCAGGGAGACCCAGTACTTC; CDR3: CASSPGTGGRETQYF
J: TRBJ2-1; V: TRBV19; D: TRBD2; size: .; DNA: TGTGCCAGCTGTAGGGGAGGGAACAATGAGCAGTTCTTC; CDR3: CASCRGGNNEQFF
J: TRBJ1-1; V: TRBV18; D: TRBD1; size: few; DNA: TGTGCCAGCTCACCAGACAGGGGCACTGAAGCTTTCTTT; CDR3: CASSPDRGTEAFF
J: TRBJ2-1; V: TRBV2; D: .; size: .; DNA: TGTGCCAGCAGTGAAGCGCTAGCCCCGCAGCAGTTCTTC; CDR3: CASSEALAPQQFF
J: TRBJ2-4; V: TRBV11-3; D: TRBD2; size: .; DNA: TGTGCCAGCAGCCACGGCGGGGGGGAGGACATTCAGTACTTC; CDR3: CASSHGGGEDIQYF
J: TRBJ2-2; V: TRBV5-1; D: TRBD2; size: once; DNA: TGCGCCAGCGGCCGGGGGACTAGCGGCACCGGGGAGCTGTTTTTT; CDR3: CASGRGTSGTGELFF